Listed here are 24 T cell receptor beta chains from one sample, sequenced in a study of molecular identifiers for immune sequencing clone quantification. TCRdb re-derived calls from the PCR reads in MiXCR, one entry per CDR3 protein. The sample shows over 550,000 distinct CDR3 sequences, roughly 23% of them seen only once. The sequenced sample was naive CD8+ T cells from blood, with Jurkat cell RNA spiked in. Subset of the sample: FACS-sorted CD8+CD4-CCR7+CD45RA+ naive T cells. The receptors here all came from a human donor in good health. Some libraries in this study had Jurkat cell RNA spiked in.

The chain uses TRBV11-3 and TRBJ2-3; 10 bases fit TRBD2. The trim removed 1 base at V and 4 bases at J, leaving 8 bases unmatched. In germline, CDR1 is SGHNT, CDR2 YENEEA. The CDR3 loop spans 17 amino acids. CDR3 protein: CASSLVSSSGGADTQYF. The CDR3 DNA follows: TGTGCCAGCAGCTTAGTAAGTTCTAGCGGGGGCGCAGATACGCAGTATTTT.

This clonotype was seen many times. The CDR3 loop is CSAPGLAGGGADTQYF. Here the CDR3 DNA reads TGCAGTGCTCCCGGACTAGCGGGAGGGGGGGCAGATACGCAGTATTTT. The chain uses TRBV20-1 and TRBJ2-3, with 15 bases fitting TRBD2. The CDR3 is 16 amino acids. The germline V gene encodes CDR1 DFQATT and CDR2 SNEGSKA (reference sequence). Trimming cost V 5 bases and J 4 bases; bases outside gene matches: 7.

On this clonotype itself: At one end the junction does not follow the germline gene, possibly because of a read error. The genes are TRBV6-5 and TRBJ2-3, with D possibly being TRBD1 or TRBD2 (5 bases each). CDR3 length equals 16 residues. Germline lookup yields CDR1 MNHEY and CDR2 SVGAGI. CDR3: CASSHGLLPDTGTQYF. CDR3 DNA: TGTGCCAGCAGTCACGGACTTCTTCCTGACACAGGTACGCAGTATTTT.

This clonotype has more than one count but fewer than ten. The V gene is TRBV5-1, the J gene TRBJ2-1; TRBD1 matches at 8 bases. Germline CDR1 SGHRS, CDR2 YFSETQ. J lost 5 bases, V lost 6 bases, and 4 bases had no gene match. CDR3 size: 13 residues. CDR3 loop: CASTDRVNNEQFF. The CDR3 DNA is TGCGCCAGCACGGACAGGGTAAACAATGAGCAGTTCTTC.

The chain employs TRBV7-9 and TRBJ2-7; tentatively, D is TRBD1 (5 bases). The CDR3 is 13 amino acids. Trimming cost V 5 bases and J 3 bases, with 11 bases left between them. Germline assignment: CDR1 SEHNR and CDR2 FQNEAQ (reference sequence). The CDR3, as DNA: TGTGCCAGCAGCCCCGTGCAGGGCTACGAGCAGTACTTC. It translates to CASSPVQGYEQYF.

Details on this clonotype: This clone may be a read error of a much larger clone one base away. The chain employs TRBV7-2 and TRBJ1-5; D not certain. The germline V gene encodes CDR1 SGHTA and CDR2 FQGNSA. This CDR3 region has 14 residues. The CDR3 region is CASSLEYSSQPQHF. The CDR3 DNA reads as TGTGCCAGCAGCTTAGAATATAGCAGTCAGCCCCAGCATTTT. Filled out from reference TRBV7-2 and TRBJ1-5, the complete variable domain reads GAGVSQSPSNKVTEKGKDVELRCDPISGHTALYWYRQSLGQGLEFLIYFQGNSAPDKSGLPSDRFSAERTGGSVSTLTIQRTQQEDSAVYLCASSLEYSSQPQHFGDGTRLSIL.

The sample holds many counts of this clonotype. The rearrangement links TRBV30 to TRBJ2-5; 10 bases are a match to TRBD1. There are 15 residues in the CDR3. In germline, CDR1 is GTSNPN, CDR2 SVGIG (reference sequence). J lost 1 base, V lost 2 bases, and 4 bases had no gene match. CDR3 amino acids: CAWSWTGGSQETQYF. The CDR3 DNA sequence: TGTGCCTGGAGTTGGACAGGGGGGTCCCAAGAGACCCAGTACTTC. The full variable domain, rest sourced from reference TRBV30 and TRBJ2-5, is SQTIHQWPATLVQPVGSPLSLECTVEGTSNPNLYWYRQAAGRGLQLLFYSVGIGQISSEVPQNLSASRPQDRQFILSSKKLLLSDSGFYLCAWSWTGGSQETQYFGPGTRLLVL.

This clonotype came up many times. The CDR3 sequence is CASSLVVEETQYF. CDR3 nucleotides: TGTGCCAGCAGCTTGGTAGTGGAAGAGACCCAGTACTTC. The chain has TRBV5-4 and TRBJ2-5; D not certain. V dropped 0 bases and J dropped 3 bases, with 6 bases sitting between them. The CDR3 loop spans 13 amino acids. Germline CDR1 SGHNT, CDR2 YYREEE (reference sequence).

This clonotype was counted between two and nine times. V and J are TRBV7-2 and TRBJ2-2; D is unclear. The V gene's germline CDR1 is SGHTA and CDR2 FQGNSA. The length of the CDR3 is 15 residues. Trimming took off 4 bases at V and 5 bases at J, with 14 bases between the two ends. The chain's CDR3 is CASSSLVGLTGELFF. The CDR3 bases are TGTGCCAGCAGCTCGTTAGTCGGGTTAACCGGGGAGCTGTTTTTT.

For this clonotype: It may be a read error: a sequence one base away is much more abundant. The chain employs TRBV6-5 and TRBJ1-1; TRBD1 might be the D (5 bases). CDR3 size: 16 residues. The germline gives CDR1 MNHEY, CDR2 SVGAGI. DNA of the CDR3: TGTGCCAGCAGTTACTTGGGGACCGGGTTGGGCACTGAAGCTTCCTTT. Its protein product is CASSYLGTGLGTEASF.

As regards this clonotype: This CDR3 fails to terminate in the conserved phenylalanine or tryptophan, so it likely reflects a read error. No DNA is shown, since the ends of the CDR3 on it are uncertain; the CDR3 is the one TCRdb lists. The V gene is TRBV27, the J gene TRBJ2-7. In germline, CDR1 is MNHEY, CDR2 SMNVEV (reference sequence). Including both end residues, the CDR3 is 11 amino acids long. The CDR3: CASSSHWITVL.

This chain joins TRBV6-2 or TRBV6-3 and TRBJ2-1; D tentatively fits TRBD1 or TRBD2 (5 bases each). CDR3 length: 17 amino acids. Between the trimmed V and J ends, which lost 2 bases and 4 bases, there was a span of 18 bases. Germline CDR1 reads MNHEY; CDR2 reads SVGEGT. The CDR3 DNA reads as TGTGCCAGCAGTTACGGGCAGGGACGTAGCCCTTACAATGAGCAGTTCTTC. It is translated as CASSYGQGRSPYNEQFF.

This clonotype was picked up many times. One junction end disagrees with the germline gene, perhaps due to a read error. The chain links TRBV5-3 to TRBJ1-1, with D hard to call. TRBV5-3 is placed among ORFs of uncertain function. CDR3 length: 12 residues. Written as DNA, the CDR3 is TGTGCCAGCAGCTCCGTTACCACTGAAGCTTTCTTT. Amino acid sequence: CASSSVTTEAFF.

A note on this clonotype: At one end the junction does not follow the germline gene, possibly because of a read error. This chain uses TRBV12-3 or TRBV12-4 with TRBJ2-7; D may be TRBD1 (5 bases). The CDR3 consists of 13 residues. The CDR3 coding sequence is TGTGCCACCCGACAGTGTGGCTCCTCCGAGCAGTACTTC. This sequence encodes CATRQCGSSEQYF.

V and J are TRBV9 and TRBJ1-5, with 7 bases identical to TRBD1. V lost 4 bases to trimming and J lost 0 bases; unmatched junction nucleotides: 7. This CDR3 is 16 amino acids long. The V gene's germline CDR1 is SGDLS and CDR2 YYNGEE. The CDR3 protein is CASSRNRDSSNQPQHF. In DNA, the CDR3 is TGTGCCAGCAGCCGAAACCGGGACAGTAGCAATCAGCCCCAGCATTTT.

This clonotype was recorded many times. The CDR3 DNA follows: TGTGCCAGCAGCCAAGATCTTGGAGCGGGGGCTAGCACAGATACGCAGTATTTT. It is translated as CASSQDLGAGASTDTQYF. This chain joins TRBV14 and TRBJ2-3; TRBD2 aligns across 8 bases. Germline V gives CDR1 SGHDN, CDR2 FVKESK. Trimming cost V 0 bases and J 0 bases; bases outside gene matches: 8. The CDR3 is made up of 18 amino acids. Looking up the rest from reference TRBV14 and TRBJ2-3 gives the full variable domain: EAGVTQFPSHSVIEKGQTVTLRCDPISGHDNLYWYRRVMGKEIKFLLHFVKESKQDESGMPNNRFLAERTGGTYSTLKVQPAELEDSGVYFCASSQDLGAGASTDTQYFGPGTRLTVL.

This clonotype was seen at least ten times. The CDR3 DNA follows: TGTGCCAGCAGCAACTCCAGAGTCCAGGATGAAAAACTGTTTTTT. Translating gives CASSNSRVQDEKLFF. The chain employs TRBV5-4 and TRBJ1-4, with D uncertain. The V end lost 4 bases, the J end lost 6 bases, and 16 bases lay between the germline ends. Germline CDR1 is SGHNT and CDR2 is YYREEE (reference sequence). The CDR3 spans 15 residues.

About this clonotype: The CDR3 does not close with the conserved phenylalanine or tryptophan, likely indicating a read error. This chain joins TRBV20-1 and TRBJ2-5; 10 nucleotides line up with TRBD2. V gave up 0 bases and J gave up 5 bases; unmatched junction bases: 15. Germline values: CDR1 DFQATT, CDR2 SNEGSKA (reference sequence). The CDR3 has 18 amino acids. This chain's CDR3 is CSARDIGLAGAAGETQYL. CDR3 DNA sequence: TGCAGTGCTAGAGATATAGGGCTAGCGGGAGCCGCCGGGGAGACCCAGTACCTC.

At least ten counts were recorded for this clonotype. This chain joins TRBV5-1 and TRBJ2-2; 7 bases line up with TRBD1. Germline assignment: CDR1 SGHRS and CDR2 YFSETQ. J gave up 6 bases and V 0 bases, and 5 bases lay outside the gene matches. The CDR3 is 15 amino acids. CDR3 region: CASSLEGAFAGELFF. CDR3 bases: TGCGCCAGCAGCTTGGAGGGGGCTTTCGCCGGGGAGCTGTTTTTT.

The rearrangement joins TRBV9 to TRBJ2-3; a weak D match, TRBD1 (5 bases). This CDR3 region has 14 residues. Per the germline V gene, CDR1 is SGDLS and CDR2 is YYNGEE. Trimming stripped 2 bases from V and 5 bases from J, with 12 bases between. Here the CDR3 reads CASSVDRGQDTQYF. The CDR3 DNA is TGTGCCAGCAGCGTGGACCGCGGACAAGATACGCAGTATTTT.

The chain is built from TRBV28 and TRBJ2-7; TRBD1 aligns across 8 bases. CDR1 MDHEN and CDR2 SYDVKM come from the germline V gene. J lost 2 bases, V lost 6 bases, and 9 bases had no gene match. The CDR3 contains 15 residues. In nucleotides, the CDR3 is TGTGCCAGCAGCACAAGAGACAGGGGAGCCTACGAGCAGTACTTC. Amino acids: CASSTRDRGAYEQYF.

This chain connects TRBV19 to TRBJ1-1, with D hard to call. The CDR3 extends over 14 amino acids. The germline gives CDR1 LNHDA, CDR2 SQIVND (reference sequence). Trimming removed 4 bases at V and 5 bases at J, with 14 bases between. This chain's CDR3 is CASSTSGGNTEAFF. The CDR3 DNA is TGTGCCAGTAGTACCTCCGGCGGAAATACTGAAGCTTTCTTT.

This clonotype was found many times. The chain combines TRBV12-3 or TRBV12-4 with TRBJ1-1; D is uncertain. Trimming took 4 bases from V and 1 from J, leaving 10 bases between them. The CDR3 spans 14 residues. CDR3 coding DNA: TGTGCCAGCAGTTACTCTGGGGAGAACACTGAAGCTTTCTTT. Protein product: CASSYSGENTEAFF.

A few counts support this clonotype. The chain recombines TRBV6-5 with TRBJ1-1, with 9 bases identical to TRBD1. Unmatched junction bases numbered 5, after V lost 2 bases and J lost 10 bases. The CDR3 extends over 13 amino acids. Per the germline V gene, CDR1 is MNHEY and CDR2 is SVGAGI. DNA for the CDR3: TGTGCCAGCAGTTACGGACAGGGGCAGGGAGCTTTCTTT. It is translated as CASSYGQGQGAFF.